This T cell receptor beta chain was observed in a study of T cell repertoires in cytomegalovirus infection. TCRdb reprocessed the reads via MiXCR and lists one record per CDR3 protein. The table records a few hundred thousand distinct CDR3 sequences, around 20% of them present only once. J was trimmed by 4 bases and V by 4 bases; bases with no gene match: 7. The CDR3 runs to 15 residues. CDR1 and CDR2 from the germline V gene are MGHRA and YSYEKL. Details on this clonotype: What it binds is not known.

The input for sequencing was cultured PBMCs, taken from culture after CMV antigen stimulation. The rearrangement uses TRBV4-1 and TRBJ1-3; TRBD1 agrees at 7 bases. The receptor was isolated from a human donor in good health (CMV status not recorded). Some clones in this sample may be carry-over from other donors' samples. In DNA form, the CDR3 reads TGCGCCAGCAGCCTACAGGGGCAAGCAGGAAACACCATATATTTT. As protein: CASSLQGQAGNTIYF.